One and the same sample provided the 32 T cell receptor beta chains below, sequenced in a study of blood T cell repertoires in COVID-19. Sequenced by immunoSEQ multiplex PCR; TCRdb stores in-frame clones only, minus some. The sample shows some 80,000 clones, roughly 81% of them seen only once. The sequencing input was peripheral blood. These TCRs come from a man in his 60s with COVID-19, enrolled during active disease.

The rearrangement uses TRBV7-7 and TRBJ2-1; 10 nucleotides agree with TRBD2. Trimming at V came to 5 bases and at J to 7 bases, leaving 8 bases not matched to a gene. Germline assignment: CDR1 SSHAT and CDR2 FNYEAQ (reference sequence). The CDR3 is made up of 15 amino acids. The DNA of the CDR3 is TGTGCCAGCAGCATCAAGCGGGAGGGCCCAAATGAGCAGTTCTTC. It codes for CASSIKREGPNEQFF.

J is TRBJ2-3 and V is TRBV6-1, with TRBD2 matching over 12 bases. The ends lost 2 bases at V and 2 bases at J; junction bases unmatched: 5. CDR1 and CDR2 (germline): MNHNS, SASEGT. The CDR3 is made up of 17 amino acids. Here the CDR3 reads CASSERTSGTITDTQYF. Here the CDR3 DNA reads TGTGCCAGCAGTGAAAGGACTAGCGGGACGATCACAGATACGCAGTATTTT.

The V gene is TRBV5-1, the J gene TRBJ2-7; tentatively, D is TRBD2 (6 bases). The germline CDR1 and CDR2 sequences are SGHRS and YFSETQ. The ends were cut back, 4 bases at V and 4 bases at J, with 12 bases in the middle. CDR3 length: 13 residues. The CDR3 sequence is CASSPGTLYEQYF. CDR3 bases: TGCGCCAGCAGCCCAGGGACTCTATACGAGCAGTACTTC.

The chain joins TRBV20-1 to TRBJ1-5; D is unresolved. The V and J ends lost 3 bases and 5 bases respectively, with 8 bases between them. This CDR3 comprises 12 residues. Germline V gene lookup returns CDR1 DFQATT and CDR2 SNEGSKA (reference sequence). The CDR3 here is CSASSGYQPQHF. The DNA of the CDR3 is TGCAGTGCTAGTTCAGGATATCAGCCCCAGCATTTT.

This chain joins TRBV9 and TRBJ1-4; D is ambiguous. With 0 bases removed from V and 5 bases from J, the gap between germline ends came to 11 bases. CDR1 and CDR2 from the germline V gene are SGDLS and YYNGEE. The CDR3 has 15 amino acids. The CDR3: CASSVGTEVNEKLFF. In DNA form, the CDR3 reads TGTGCCAGCAGCGTAGGAACAGAAGTAAATGAAAAACTGTTTTTT.

This sequence joins TRBV10-3 and TRBJ1-2; D perhaps matches TRBD1 (6 bases). Germline V CDR1 and CDR2: ENHRY, SYGVKD. Trimming pared 4 bases from V and 1 base from J, leaving 10 bases between. The CDR3 has 14 amino acids. DNA for the CDR3: TGTGCCATCAGTGTCCAGGACAGTAACTATGGCTACACCTTC. As protein: CAISVQDSNYGYTF.

This chain connects TRBV7-9 to TRBJ1-6, with 9 bases that match TRBD1. Germline V gene lookup returns CDR1 SEHNR and CDR2 FQNEAQ (reference sequence). With 2 bases clipped from V and 5 bases from J, the junction kept 4 bases outside the gene matches. CDR3 length equals 16 residues. As DNA, the CDR3 is TGTGCCAGCAGCTTACGGGGACAGGGCAATAATTCACCCCTCCACTTT. Protein product: CASSLRGQGNNSPLHF.

The chain has TRBV9 and TRBJ1-4; D not certain. V gave up 4 bases and J gave up 3 bases, with 13 bases separating them. This CDR3 is 15 amino acids long. Germline V gene lookup returns CDR1 SGDLS and CDR2 YYNGEE. CDR3 DNA sequence: TGTGCCAGCAGCACGGGTGTCGCGGCTAATGAAAAACTGTTTTTT. It specifies CASSTGVAANEKLFF.

CDR3 sequence: CASSPDRAPSPLHF. Written as DNA, the CDR3 is TGTGCCAGCAGTCCCGACAGGGCTCCTTCACCCCTCCACTTT. The J gene is TRBJ1-6, the V gene TRBV6-4; 7 nucleotides match TRBD1. This CDR3 has 14 amino acids. Germline V gene sequence: CDR1 MRHNA, CDR2 SNTAGT. V was clipped by 5 bases and J by 9 bases; unmatched bases: 7.

This sequence joins TRBV10-3 and TRBJ2-1; 13 bases agree with TRBD2. V was pared by 2 bases and J by 7 bases, with 5 bases of the junction left unmatched. In germline, CDR1 is ENHRY, CDR2 SYGVKD. This CDR3 region has 16 residues. DNA for the CDR3: TGTGCCATCAGTGAGATGGGGACTAGCGGGAATAATGAGCAGTTCTTC. This gives the protein CAISEMGTSGNNEQFF.

The chain is built from TRBV2 and TRBJ2-7, with 14 positions matching TRBD2. Looked up from germline, CDR1 is SNHLY and CDR2 is FYNNEI. This CDR3 spans 16 amino acids. The V and J ends lost 4 bases and 3 bases, in that order; junction bases with no gene match: 5. CDR3 in amino acids: CASSGGLAGAHYEQYF. In nucleotides, the CDR3 is TGTGCCAGCAGTGGGGGACTAGCGGGAGCCCACTACGAGCAGTACTTC.

The rearrangement links TRBV5-1 to TRBJ1-6; the D gene is possibly TRBD1 (6 bases). V was clipped by 4 bases and J by 7 bases, with 15 bases between them. There are 15 residues in the CDR3. The V gene's germline CDR1 is SGHRS and CDR2 YFSETQ. CDR3 region: CASSLTGSTNSPLHF. Written as DNA, the CDR3 is TGCGCCAGCAGCCTCACAGGGTCGACGAATTCACCCCTCCACTTT. The full variable domain, completed using reference TRBV5-1 and TRBJ1-6, is KAGVTQTPRYLIKTRGQQVTLSCSPISGHRSVSWYQQTPGQGLQFLFEYFSETQRNKGNFPGRFSGRQFSNSRSEMNVSTLELGDSALYLCASSLTGSTNSPLHFGNGTRLTVT.

V usage is TRBV7-9 and J usage is TRBJ1-1, with D unresolved. Trimming took 3 bases from V and 7 from J, leaving 9 bases between them. Per germline, CDR1 SEHNR and CDR2 FQNEAQ (reference sequence). The CDR3 covers 12 residues. CDR3 bases: TGTGCCAGCAGCTTTAGTGGTTATGAAGCTTTCTTT. This encodes CASSFSGYEAFF.

This clone was picked up a small number of times. V usage is TRBV6-5 and J usage is TRBJ1-2; TRBD1 aligns across 9 bases. Germline lookup yields CDR1 MNHEY and CDR2 SVGAGI. This CDR3 has 14 amino acids. V lost 7 bases to trimming and J lost 4 bases; unmatched junction nucleotides: 7. This CDR3 is CASMVGQGTYGYTF. Written as DNA, the CDR3 is TGTGCCAGCATGGTAGGACAGGGGACCTATGGCTACACCTTC.

The chain links TRBV7-2 to TRBJ2-7; 9 bases fit TRBD1. V was pared by 5 bases and J by 1 base, with 15 bases of the junction left unmatched. The CDR3 consists of 18 residues. The V gene's germline CDR1 is SGHTA and CDR2 FQGNSA. The CDR3 DNA reads TGTGCCAGCAGCGGCTTTGGGACAGGGTTAAGCCATTCCTACGAGCAGTACTTC. Translating gives CASSGFGTGLSHSYEQYF.

Only a few counts were recorded for this clone. This chain connects TRBV13 to TRBJ2-2; D perhaps matches TRBD2 (5 bases). The CDR3 spans 13 residues. Between the trimmed V and J ends, which lost 2 bases and 7 bases, there was a span of 8 bases. Germline V gene data show CDR1 as PRHDT and CDR2 as FYEKMQ (reference sequence). The CDR3 region has the DNA TGTGCCAGCAGCTTACTCCGGGGCGGGGAGCTGTTTTTT. It encodes CASSLLRGGELFF.

The chain uses TRBV5-6 and TRBJ1-3, with D possibly matching TRBD1 (6 bases). Germline lookup yields CDR1 SGHDT and CDR2 YYEEEE. This CDR3 contains 13 residues. Trimming stripped 0 bases from V and 8 bases from J, with 9 bases between. The CDR3 sequence is CASSLARGYTIYF. The CDR3 DNA sequence: TGTGCCAGCAGCTTGGCCAGGGGTTACACCATATATTTT.

The chain is built from TRBV5-6 and TRBJ1-5; D is unresolved. Germline-derived CDR1 and CDR2 are SGHDT and YYEEEE. Trimming removed 0 bases at V and 7 bases at J, with 8 bases between. This CDR3 region has 13 residues. CDR3 sequence: CASSLVAGQPQHF. Here the CDR3 DNA reads TGTGCCAGCAGCTTGGTTGCAGGCCAGCCCCAGCATTTT. The full variable domain, with the rest looked up from reference TRBV5-6 and TRBJ1-5, is DAGVTQSPTHLIKTRGQQVTLRCSPKSGHDTVSWYQQALGQGPQFIFQYYEEEERQRGNFPDRFSGHQFPNYSSELNVNALLLGDSALYLCASSLVAGQPQHFGDGTRLSIL.

This chain links TRBV6-5 with TRBJ2-3; D is possibly TRBD2 (5 bases). CDR1 and CDR2 (germline): MNHEY, SVGAGI. This CDR3 has 12 residues. The V gene lost 6 bases and the J gene lost 7 bases, with 11 bases spanning the gap. Here the CDR3 DNA reads TGTGCCAGCAGCTCAGTCGGGAATACGCAGTATTTT. Protein: CASSSVGNTQYF.

CDR3 nucleotides: TGTGCCAGTAGCCTGAATGCGGGCCTACTCACCGGGGAGCTGTTTTTT. Translation: CASSLNAGLLTGELFF. This rearrangement joins TRBV19 to TRBJ2-2; weak D call: TRBD2 (5 bases). The CDR3 is 16 amino acids. Germline CDR1 is LNHDA and CDR2 is SQIVND (reference sequence). V was trimmed by 6 bases and J by 4 bases, leaving 18 bases between them.

The chain joins TRBV28 to TRBJ2-7; 7 nucleotides match TRBD2. Trimming took 8 bases from V and 4 from J; bases not matched to a gene: 14. The CDR3 runs 15 residues. Germline values: CDR1 MDHEN, CDR2 SYDVKM. This CDR3 reads CASGGAGPPGYEQYF. The CDR3 DNA follows: TGTGCCAGCGGGGGAGCGGGACCTCCGGGGTACGAGCAGTACTTC.

The rearrangement links TRBV19 to TRBJ1-5, with TRBD1 matching 10 bases. Unmatched junction bases numbered 13, after V lost 3 bases and J lost 5 bases. The CDR3 length is 18 residues. Germline CDR1 is LNHDA and CDR2 is SQIVND (reference sequence). This chain's CDR3 is CASSIVLGGQGRHQPQHF. The CDR3 coding sequence is TGTGCCAGTAGTATCGTCCTGGGGGGACAGGGGAGACATCAGCCCCAGCATTTT.

This clone was detected a few times. The chain carries TRBV10-1 and TRBJ2-7; 8 nucleotides align to TRBD1. The CDR3 totals 16 residues. V gave up 0 bases and J gave up 0 bases; unmatched junction bases: 4. CDR1 WNHNN and CDR2 SYGVQD come from the germline V gene (reference sequence). The DNA of the CDR3 is TGCGCCAGCAGTGAGTCGACAGGGGTTGGCTCCTACGAGCAGTACTTC. Translated, it gives CASSESTGVGSYEQYF.

This chain links TRBV11-3 with TRBJ2-7; 14 bases line up with TRBD2. The CDR3 covers 16 residues. J lost 3 bases, V lost 1 base, and 2 bases had no gene match. Germline V CDR1 and CDR2: SGHNT, YENEEA. The CDR3 region is CASSLGGTSGSYEQYF. DNA of the CDR3: TGTGCCAGCAGCTTAGGAGGGACTAGCGGGAGCTACGAGCAGTACTTC.

The chain joins TRBV18 to TRBJ2-7; 15 bases align to TRBD2. The CDR3 is 18 amino acids. Germline V lookup: CDR1 KGHSH, CDR2 LQKENI. V shed 2 bases, J shed 0 bases, and the junction held 5 bases outside the gene matches. The CDR3, as DNA: TGTGCCAGCTCACCAGGACTAGCGGGAGGGTTGAGCTCCTACGAGCAGTACTTC. It specifies CASSPGLAGGLSSYEQYF.

The chain recombines TRBV5-1 with TRBJ2-3; D is ambiguous. Germline-derived CDR1 and CDR2 are SGHRS and YFSETQ. This CDR3 has 16 residues. Trimming removed 0 bases from V and 0 bases from J, with 11 bases in between. The CDR3 DNA follows: TGCGCCAGCAGCTTGGAACTACTATCTAGCACAGATACGCAGTATTTT. This gives the protein CASSLELLSSTDTQYF.

The chain joins TRBV2 to TRBJ1-1; no definite D call. The CDR3 is 10 residues long. Trimming left V 7 bases short and J 7 bases short, with 7 bases between. Germline lookup yields CDR1 SNHLY and CDR2 FYNNEI. CDR3 nucleotide sequence: TGTGCCAGCACTCTCCGTGAAGCTTTCTTT. This translates into CASTLREAFF.

The rearrangement joins TRBV2 to TRBJ2-2; the match to TRBD1 covers 7 bases. V shed 5 bases, J shed 7 bases, and the junction held 1 base outside the gene matches. Germline CDR1 SNHLY, CDR2 FYNNEI. The CDR3 runs to 12 residues. DNA of the CDR3: TGTGCCAGCAGTTGGGACAGCGGGGAGCTGTTTTTT. This translates into CASSWDSGELFF. The full variable domain, its missing parts supplied by reference TRBV2 and TRBJ2-2, is EPEVTQTPSHQVTQMGQEVILRCVPISNHLYFYWYRQILGQKVEFLVSFYNNEISEKSEIFDDQFSVERPDGSNFTLKIRSTKLEDSAMYFCASSWDSGELFFGEGSRLTVL.

Here the CDR3 reads CATSSSGIDEQYF. In DNA form, the CDR3 reads TGTGCCACCAGTTCGTCCGGGATCGACGAGCAGTACTTC. The chain is built from TRBV24-1 and TRBJ2-7, with D possibly TRBD2 on 5 matching bases. V gave up 6 bases and J gave up 5 bases, with 13 bases separating them. The germline V gene has CDR1 KGHDR and CDR2 SFDVKD. There are 13 residues in the CDR3.

V and J are TRBV5-4 and TRBJ1-2, with a weak D call TRBD1 (5 bases). Trimming pared 4 bases from V and 3 bases from J, leaving 16 bases between. The V gene's germline CDR1 is SGHNT and CDR2 YYREEE (reference sequence). The length of the CDR3 is 15 residues. In DNA form, the CDR3 reads TGTGCCAGCAGCAACTGGACACCAGAATACTATGGCTACACCTTC. Its translation: CASSNWTPEYYGYTF. The full variable domain, with the rest looked up from reference TRBV5-4 and TRBJ1-2, is ETGVTQSPTHLIKTRGQQVTLRCSSQSGHNTVSWYQQALGQGPQFIFQYYREEENGRGNFPPRFSGLQFPNYSSELNVNALELDDSALYLCASSNWTPEYYGYTFGSGTRLTVV.

The rearrangement links TRBV7-9 to TRBJ1-1; unclear D gene. The CDR3 loop spans 14 amino acids. V shed 3 bases and J shed 0 bases, with 8 bases lying between them. Per germline, CDR1 SEHNR and CDR2 FQNEAQ (reference sequence). CDR3 protein: CASSLMQMNTEAFF. The DNA of the CDR3 is TGTGCCAGCAGCTTGATGCAGATGAACACTGAAGCTTTCTTT.

CDR3: CASSLSGGAYEQYF. The CDR3 DNA follows: TGTGCCAGCAGCCTATCCGGAGGGGCCTACGAGCAGTACTTC. This sequence joins TRBV9 and TRBJ2-7; a weak D match, TRBD2 (6 bases). The length of the CDR3 is 14 residues. Between the trimmed V and J ends, which lost 4 bases and 2 bases, there was a span of 13 bases. Germline values: CDR1 SGDLS, CDR2 YYNGEE.